The source of this TCR beta chain is a study of monozygotic twins with inflammatory bowel disease. From the 5' RACE reads, TCRdb lists one entry per CDR3 protein and no DNA. Its clone listing holds roughly 300,000 distinct CDR3 sequences. General study results and limits: The analysis failed to separate different T cell subtypes. People with IBD had fewer clonotypes in common with others than healthy twins did, especially with disease activity.

Worth noting for this clonotype: The antigen is undetermined.

Per the germline V gene, CDR1 is MNHEY and CDR2 is SVGEGT. The CDR3 is 14 amino acids. The source is a human donor with ulcerative colitis or Crohn's disease, or a healthy co-twin of an affected twin (not recorded which). Sequenced: blood. The V call is TRBV6-2 or TRBV6-3, the J call TRBJ2-3. CDR3 protein: CASSYGHFTDTQYF.